Listed here is a single T cell receptor (beta chain). This record belongs to a study of blood T cell repertoires in COVID-19. Whole-study context: COVID-19 samples, acute and convalescent, were from the United States, Italy and Spain. In each case, the material was cDNA or gDNA derived from T cells, B-cell-depleted T cells, or PBMCs.

Source study methods: Estimates of nucleated cell counts were drawn from the amplification of reference gene primers. Clones were read by immunoSEQ multiplex PCR, and TCRdb kept only the in-frame ones, dropping some. V and J calls and clone size follow that table, whereas D and trimming were derived from the DNA. The table lists about 190,000 clones, less than 90% of them singletons. From germline, CDR1 is GTSNPN and CDR2 SVGIG (reference sequence). The CDR3 is 14 residues long. Trimming removed 0 bases from V and 7 bases from J, with 12 bases in between. This sequence originates from a man aged 25-45 years with acute or convalescent COVID-19. The specimen was peripheral blood. This rearrangement joins TRBV30 to TRBJ1-4; tentatively, D is TRBD1 (5 bases). This CDR3 is CAWSVGGGSEKLFF. CDR3 bases: TGTGCCTGGAGTGTAGGTGGGGGGAGTGAAAAACTGTTTTTT.